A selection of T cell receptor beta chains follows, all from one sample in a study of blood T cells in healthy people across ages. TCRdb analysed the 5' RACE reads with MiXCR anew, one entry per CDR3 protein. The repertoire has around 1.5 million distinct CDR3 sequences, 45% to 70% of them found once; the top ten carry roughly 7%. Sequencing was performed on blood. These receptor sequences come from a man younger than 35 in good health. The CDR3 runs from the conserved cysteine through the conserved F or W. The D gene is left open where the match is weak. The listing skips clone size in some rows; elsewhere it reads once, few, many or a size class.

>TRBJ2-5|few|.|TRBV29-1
CSVEGTGRETQYF
TGCAGCGTTGAGGGAACAGGGAGGGAGACCCAGTACTTC
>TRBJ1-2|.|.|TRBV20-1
CSARLGGGGYTF
TGCAGTGCTAGACTCGGAGGGGGTGGCTACACCTTC
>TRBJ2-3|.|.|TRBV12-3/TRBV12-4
CASSLGGFTQYF
TGTGCCAGCAGTTTAGGAGGTTTTACGCAGTATTTT
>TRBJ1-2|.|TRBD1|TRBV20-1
CSAQGAGTGDYGYTF
TGCAGTGCACAGGGGGCTGGGACAGGGGACTATGGCTACACCTTC
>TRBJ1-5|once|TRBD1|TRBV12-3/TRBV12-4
CASSATGGRRQPQHF
TGTGCCAGCAGTGCGACAGGGGGCAGGCGGCAGCCCCAGCATTTT
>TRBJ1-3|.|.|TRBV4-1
CASSQEVRNTIYF
TGCGCCAGCAGCCAAGAGGTCAGAAACACCATATATTTT
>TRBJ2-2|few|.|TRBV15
CATRGPNTGELFF
TGTGCCACCAGGGGTCCGAACACCGGGGAGCTGTTTTTT
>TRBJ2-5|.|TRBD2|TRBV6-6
CASSQRLAGAETQYF
TGTGCCAGCAGTCAACGACTAGCGGGAGCAGAGACCCAGTACTTC
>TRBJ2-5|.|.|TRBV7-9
CASSLGPYQETQYF
TGTGCCAGCAGCTTAGGTCCCTACCAAGAGACCCAGTACTTC
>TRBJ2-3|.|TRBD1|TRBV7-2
CASSSGDPGQGAARDTQYF
TGTGCCAGCAGCTCGGGAGACCCGGGACAGGGGGCCGCACGAGATACGCAGTATTTT
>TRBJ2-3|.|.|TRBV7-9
CASSFNRDTQYF
TGTGCCAGCAGCTTCAACCGCGATACGCAGTATTTT
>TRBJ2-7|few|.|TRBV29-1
CSVVDTGTYEQYF
TGCAGCGTTGTAGACACGGGGACTTACGAGCAGTACTTC
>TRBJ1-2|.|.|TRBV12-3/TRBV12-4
CASSPGRGRNGYTF
TGTGCCAGCAGTCCCGGACGGGGCCGGAATGGCTACACCTTC
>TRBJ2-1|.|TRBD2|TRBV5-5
CASSAGTSGLRDEQFF
TGTGCCAGCAGCGCTGGGACTAGCGGTCTCAGGGATGAGCAGTTCTTC
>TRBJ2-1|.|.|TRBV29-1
CSAHGTSYNEQFF
TGCAGCGCGCATGGGACGTCGTACAATGAGCAGTTCTTC
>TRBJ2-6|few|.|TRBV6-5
CASSSTVSGANVLTF
TGTGCCAGCAGTTCGACAGTGTCTGGGGCCAACGTCCTGACTTTC
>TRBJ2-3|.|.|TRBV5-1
CASSLDSTATDTQYF
TGCGCCAGCAGCTTGGACTCGACCGCCACAGATACGCAGTATTTT
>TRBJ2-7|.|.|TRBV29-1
CSVEFRYEQYF
TGCAGCGTTGAATTCCGCTACGAGCAGTACTTC
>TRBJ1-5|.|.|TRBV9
CASGPGSASNQPQHF
TGTGCCAGCGGACCCGGTAGCGCTAGCAATCAGCCCCAGCATTTT
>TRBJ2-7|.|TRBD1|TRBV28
CASSSPTGTGSYEQYF
TGTGCCAGCAGTTCCCCAACCGGGACAGGATCCTACGAGCAGTACTTC
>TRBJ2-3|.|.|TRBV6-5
CASSYGAVGTDTQYF
TGTGCCAGCAGTTACGGAGCGGTGGGCACAGATACGCAGTATTTT
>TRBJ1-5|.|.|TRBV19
CASSIGGARDQPQHF
TGTGCCAGTAGTATAGGAGGGGCCAGGGATCAGCCCCAGCATTTT
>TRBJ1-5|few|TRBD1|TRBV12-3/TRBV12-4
CASSWGTDSNQPQHF
TGTGCCAGCAGCTGGGGGACAGATAGCAATCAGCCCCAGCATTTT
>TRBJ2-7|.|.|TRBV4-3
CASSQDGGTEQYF
TGCGCCAGCAGCCAAGATGGTGGGACGGAGCAGTACTTC
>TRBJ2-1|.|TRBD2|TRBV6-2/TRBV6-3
CASSRAGGSNNEQFF
TGTGCCAGCAGTAGAGCGGGGGGGTCTAACAATGAGCAGTTCTTC
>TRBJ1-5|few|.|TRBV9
CASSPGPSTNQPQHF
TGTGCCAGCAGCCCGGGACCGTCTACCAATCAGCCCCAGCATTTT
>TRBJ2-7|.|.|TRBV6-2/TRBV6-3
CASSYPQGFSYNEQYF
TGTGCCAGCAGTTACCCCCAGGGGTTCTCCTACAATGAGCAGTACTTC
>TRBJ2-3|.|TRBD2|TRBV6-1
CASSEERGEVPNIADTQYF
TGTGCCAGTAGTGAAGAGCGGGGGGAAGTACCGAATATTGCAGATACGCAGTATTTT
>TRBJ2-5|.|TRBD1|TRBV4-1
CASSHTQGAEEQYF
TGCGCCAGCAGCCATACTCAGGGGGCGGAAGAGCAGTACTTC
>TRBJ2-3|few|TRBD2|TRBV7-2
CASSLDSGGLADTQYF
TGTGCCAGCAGCTTAGATAGCGGGGGTTTAGCAGATACGCAGTATTTT
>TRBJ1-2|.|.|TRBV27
CASSLSAGVYYGYTF
TGTGCCAGCAGTTTATCGGCCGGGGTTTACTATGGCTACACCTTC
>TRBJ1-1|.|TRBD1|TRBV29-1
CSVDPGQGTTEAFF
TGCAGCGTTGATCCGGGACAGGGCACCACTGAAGCTTTCTTT
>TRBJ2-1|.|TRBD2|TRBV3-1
CASSRHSGRTYNEQFF
TGTGCCAGCAGCCGGCATAGCGGGAGAACTTACAATGAGCAGTTCTTC
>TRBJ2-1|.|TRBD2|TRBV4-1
CASSQIGTSGAQFF
TGCGCCAGCAGCCAAATTGGGACTAGCGGAGCGCAGTTCTTC
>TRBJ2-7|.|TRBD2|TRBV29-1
CSVAPRLAGDYEQYF
TGCAGCGTTGCCCCCAGATTAGCGGGAGACTACGAGCAGTACTTC
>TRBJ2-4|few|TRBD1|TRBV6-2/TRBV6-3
CASSYGQGLAKNIQYF
TGTGCCAGCAGTTACGGACAGGGACTAGCCAAAAACATTCAGTACTTC
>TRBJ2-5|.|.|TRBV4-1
CASSQVHNIYQETQYF
TGCGCCAGCAGCCAAGTCCACAACATCTACCAAGAGACCCAGTACTTC
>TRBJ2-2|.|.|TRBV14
CASSHWDTGELFF
TGTGCCAGCAGCCATTGGGACACCGGGGAGCTGTTTTTT
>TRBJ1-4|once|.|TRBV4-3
CASSQDSRRAGNNEKLFF
TGCGCCAGCAGCCAAGATTCGAGAAGGGCGGGGAATAATGAAAAACTGTTTTTT
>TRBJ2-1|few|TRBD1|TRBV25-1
CASNSGTGTYNEQFF
TGTGCCAGCAATTCCGGGACAGGCACCTACAATGAGCAGTTCTTC
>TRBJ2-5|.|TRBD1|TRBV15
CATSRDGQAQETQYF
TGTGCCACCAGCAGAGACGGACAGGCCCAAGAGACCCAGTACTTC
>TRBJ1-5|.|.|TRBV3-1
CASSPWGQPQHF
TGTGCCAGCAGCCCCTGGGGGCAGCCCCAGCATTTT
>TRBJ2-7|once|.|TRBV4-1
CASMGSGEQYF
TGCGCCAGCATGGGTAGCGGAGAGCAGTACTTC
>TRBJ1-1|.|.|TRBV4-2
CASSHPFLGNMNTEAFF
TGTGCCAGCAGCCATCCTTTCCTGGGGAACATGAACACTGAAGCTTTCTTT
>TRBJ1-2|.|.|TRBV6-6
CASSSDGYNYGYTF
TGTGCCAGCAGTTCGGACGGATATAACTATGGCTACACCTTC
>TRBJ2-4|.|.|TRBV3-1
CASSHFIDSTAKNIQYF
TGTGCCAGCAGCCATTTTATTGATTCGACAGCCAAAAACATTCAGTACTTC